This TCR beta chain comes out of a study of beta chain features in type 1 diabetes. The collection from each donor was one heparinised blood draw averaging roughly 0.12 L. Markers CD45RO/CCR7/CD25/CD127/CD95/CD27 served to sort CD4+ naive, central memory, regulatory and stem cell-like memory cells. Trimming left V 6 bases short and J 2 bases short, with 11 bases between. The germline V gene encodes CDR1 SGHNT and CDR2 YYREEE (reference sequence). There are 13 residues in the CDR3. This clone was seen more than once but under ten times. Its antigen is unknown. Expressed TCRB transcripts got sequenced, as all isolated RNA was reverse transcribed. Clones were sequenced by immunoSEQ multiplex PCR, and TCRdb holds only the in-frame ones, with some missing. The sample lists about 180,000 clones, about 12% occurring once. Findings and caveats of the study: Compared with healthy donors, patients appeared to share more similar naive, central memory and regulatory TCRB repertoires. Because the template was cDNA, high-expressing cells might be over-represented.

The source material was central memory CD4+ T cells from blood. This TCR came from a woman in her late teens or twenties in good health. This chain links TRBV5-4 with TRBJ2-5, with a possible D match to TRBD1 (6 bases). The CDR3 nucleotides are TGTGCCAGCACCATACAGGGTCAAGAGACCCAGTACTTC. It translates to CASTIQGQETQYF.